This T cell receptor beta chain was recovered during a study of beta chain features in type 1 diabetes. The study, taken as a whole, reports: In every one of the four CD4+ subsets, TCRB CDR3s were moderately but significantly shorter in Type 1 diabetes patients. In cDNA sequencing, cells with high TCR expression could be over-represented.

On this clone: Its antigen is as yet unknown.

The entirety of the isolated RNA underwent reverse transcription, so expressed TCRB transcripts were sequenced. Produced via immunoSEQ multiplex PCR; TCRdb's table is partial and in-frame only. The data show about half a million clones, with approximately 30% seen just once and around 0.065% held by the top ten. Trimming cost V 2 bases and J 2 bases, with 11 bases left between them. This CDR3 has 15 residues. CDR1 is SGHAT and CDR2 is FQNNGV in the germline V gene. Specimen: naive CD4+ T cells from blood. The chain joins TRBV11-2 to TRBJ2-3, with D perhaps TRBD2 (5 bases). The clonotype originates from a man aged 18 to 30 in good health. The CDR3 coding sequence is TGTGCCAGCAGCTTAAATACGAGGGACACAGATACGCAGTATTTT. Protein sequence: CASSLNTRDTDTQYF. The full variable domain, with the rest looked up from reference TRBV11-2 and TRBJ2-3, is EAGVAQSPRYKIIEKRQSVAFWCNPISGHATLYWYQQILGQGPKLLIQFQNNGVVDDSQLPKDRFSAERLKGVDSTLKIQPAKLEDSAVYLCASSLNTRDTDTQYFGPGTRLTVL.